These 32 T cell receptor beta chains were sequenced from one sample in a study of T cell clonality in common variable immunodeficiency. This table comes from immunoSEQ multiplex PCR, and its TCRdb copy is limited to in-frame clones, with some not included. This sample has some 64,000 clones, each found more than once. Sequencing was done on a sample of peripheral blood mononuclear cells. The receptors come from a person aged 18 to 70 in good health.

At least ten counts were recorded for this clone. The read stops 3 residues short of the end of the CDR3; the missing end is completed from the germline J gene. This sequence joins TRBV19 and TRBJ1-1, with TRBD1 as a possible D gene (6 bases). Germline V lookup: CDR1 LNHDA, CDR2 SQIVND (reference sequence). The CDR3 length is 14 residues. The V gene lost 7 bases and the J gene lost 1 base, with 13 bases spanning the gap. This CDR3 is CASTPGVTNTEAFF. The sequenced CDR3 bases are TGTGCCAGTACCCCAGGGGTGACGAACACTGAA.

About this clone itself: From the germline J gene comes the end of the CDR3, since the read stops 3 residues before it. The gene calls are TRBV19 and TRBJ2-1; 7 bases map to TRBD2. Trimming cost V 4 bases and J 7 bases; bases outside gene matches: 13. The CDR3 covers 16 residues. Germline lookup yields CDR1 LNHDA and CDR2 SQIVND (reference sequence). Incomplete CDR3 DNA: TGTGCCAGTAGTACCTGGACTAGAGGGAGGGTTAATGAG. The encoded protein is CASSTWTRGRVNE. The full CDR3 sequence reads CASSTWTRGRVNEQFF.

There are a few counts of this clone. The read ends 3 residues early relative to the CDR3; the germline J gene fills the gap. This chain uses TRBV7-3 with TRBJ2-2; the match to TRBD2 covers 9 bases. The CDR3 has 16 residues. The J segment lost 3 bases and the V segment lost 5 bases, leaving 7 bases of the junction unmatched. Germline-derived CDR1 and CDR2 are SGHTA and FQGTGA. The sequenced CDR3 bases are TGTGCCAGCAGCCCAAATAGCGGGAGTTACACCGGGGAG. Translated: CASSPNSGSYTGE. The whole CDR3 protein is CASSPNSGSYTGELFF.

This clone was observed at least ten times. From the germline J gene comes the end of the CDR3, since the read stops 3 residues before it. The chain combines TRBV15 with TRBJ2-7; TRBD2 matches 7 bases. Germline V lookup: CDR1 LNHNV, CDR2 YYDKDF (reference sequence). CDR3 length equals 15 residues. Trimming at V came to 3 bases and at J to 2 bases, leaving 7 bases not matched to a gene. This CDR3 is CATSRGGESAYEQYF. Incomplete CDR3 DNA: TGTGCCACCAGCAGGGGGGGGGAGTCCGCCTACGAG.

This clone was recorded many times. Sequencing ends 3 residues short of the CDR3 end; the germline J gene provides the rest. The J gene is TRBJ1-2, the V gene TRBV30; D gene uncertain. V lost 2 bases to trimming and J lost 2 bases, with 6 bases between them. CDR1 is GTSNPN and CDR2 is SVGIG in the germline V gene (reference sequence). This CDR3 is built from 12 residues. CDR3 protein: CAWSSGNYGYTF. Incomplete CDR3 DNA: TGTGCCTGGAGTTCGGGGAACTATGGC.

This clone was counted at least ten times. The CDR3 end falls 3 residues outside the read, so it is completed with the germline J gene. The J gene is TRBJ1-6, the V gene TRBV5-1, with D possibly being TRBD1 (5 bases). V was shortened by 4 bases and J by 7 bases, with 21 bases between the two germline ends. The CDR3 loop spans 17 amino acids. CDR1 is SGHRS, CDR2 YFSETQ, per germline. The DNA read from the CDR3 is TGCGCCAGCAGCCCAATGGCCAGGGAGTCCCCAAATTCACCC. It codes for CASSPMARESPNSP. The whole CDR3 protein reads CASSPMARESPNSPLHF.

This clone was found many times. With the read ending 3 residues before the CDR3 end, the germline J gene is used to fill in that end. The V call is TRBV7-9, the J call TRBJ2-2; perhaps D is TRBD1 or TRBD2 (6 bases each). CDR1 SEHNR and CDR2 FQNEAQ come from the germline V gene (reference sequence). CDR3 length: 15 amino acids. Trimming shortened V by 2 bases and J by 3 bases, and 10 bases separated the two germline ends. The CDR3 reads CASSLNREDTGELFF. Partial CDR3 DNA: TGTGCCAGCAGCTTAAACAGGGAGGACACCGGGGAG.

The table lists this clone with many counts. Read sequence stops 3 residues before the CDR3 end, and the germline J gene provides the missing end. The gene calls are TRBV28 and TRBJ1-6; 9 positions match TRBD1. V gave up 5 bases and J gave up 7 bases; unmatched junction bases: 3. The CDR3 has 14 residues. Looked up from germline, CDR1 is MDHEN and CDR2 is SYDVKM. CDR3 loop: CASSTTGGNSPLHF. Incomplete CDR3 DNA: TGTGCCAGCAGTACGACAGGGGGGAATTCACCC.

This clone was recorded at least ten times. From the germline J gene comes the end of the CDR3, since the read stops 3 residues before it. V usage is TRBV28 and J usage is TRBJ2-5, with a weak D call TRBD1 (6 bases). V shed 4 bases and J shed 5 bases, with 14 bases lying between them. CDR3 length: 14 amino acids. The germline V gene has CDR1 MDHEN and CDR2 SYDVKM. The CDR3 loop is CASSWYRVGETQYF. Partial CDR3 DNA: TGTGCCAGCAGTTGGTACAGGGTTGGGGAGACC.

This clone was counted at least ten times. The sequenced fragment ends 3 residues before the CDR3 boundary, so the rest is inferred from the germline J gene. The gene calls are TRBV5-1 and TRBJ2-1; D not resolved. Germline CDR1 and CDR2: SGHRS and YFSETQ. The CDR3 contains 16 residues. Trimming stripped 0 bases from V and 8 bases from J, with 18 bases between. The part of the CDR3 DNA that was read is TGCGCCAGCAGCTTGGGACGTTTAGGGCAGATCCATGAG. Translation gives CASSLGRLGQIHE. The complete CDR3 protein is CASSLGRLGQIHEQFF. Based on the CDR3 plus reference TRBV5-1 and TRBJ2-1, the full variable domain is KAGVTQTPRYLIKTRGQQVTLSCSPISGHRSVSWYQQTPGQGLQFLFEYFSETQRNKGNFPGRFSGRQFSNSRSEMNVSTLELGDSALYLCASSLGRLGQIHEQFFGPGTRLTVL.

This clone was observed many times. Incomplete CDR3 DNA: TGTGCCAGCAGTGATCCGGGGACAGTG. Translating gives CASSDPGTV. The whole CDR3 protein is CASSDPGTVYTF. This chain connects TRBV2 to TRBJ1-2, with 7 bases matching TRBD1. The CDR3 extends 3 residues past the end of the read, so its final part is completed from the germline J gene. Per germline, CDR1 SNHLY and CDR2 FYNNEI. CDR3 size: 12 residues.

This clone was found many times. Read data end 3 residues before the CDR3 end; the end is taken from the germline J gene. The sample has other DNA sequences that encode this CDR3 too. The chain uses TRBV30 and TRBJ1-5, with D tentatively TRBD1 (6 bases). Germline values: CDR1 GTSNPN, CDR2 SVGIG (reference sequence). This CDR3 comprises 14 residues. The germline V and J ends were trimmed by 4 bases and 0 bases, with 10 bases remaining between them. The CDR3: CAWTTGNSNQPQHF. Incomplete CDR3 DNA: TGTGCCTGGACGACAGGTAATAGCAATCAGCCC.

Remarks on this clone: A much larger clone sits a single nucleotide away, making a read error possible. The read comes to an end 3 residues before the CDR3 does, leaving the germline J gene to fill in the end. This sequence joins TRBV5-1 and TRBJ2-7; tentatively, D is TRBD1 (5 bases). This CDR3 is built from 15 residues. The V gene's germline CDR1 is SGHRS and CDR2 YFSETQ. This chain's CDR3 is CAGSLSTGQTYEQYF. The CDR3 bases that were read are TGCGCCGGCAGCTTGTCAACAGGCCAAACCTACGAG.

The part of the CDR3 DNA that was read is TGCGCCAGCAGCAACCGGGACAGGGGGGGGTACGTCTACGAG. It specifies CASSNRDRGGYVYE. The whole CDR3 region reads CASSNRDRGGYVYEQYF. This sequence joins TRBV5-1 and TRBJ2-7; 11 bases agree with TRBD1. The read ends 3 residues early relative to the CDR3; the germline J gene fills the gap. Germline values: CDR1 SGHRS, CDR2 YFSETQ. The CDR3 loop spans 17 amino acids. V lost 4 bases, J lost 3 bases, and 12 bases stayed unmatched.

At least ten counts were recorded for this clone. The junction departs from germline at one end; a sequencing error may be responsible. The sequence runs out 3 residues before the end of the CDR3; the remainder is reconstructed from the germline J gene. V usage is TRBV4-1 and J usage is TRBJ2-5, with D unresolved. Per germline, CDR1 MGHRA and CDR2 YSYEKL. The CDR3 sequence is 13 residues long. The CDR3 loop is CTSSQVRVKTQYF. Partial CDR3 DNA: TGCACCAGCAGCCAAGTTAGGGTGAAGACC.

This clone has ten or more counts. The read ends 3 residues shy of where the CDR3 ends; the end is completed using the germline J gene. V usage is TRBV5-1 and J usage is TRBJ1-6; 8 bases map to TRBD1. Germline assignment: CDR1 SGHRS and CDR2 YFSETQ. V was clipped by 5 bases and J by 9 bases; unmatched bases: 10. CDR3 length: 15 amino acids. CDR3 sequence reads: CASRSTGQGGSPLHF. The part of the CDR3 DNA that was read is TGCGCCAGCAGGTCAACCGGACAGGGCGGTTCACCC.

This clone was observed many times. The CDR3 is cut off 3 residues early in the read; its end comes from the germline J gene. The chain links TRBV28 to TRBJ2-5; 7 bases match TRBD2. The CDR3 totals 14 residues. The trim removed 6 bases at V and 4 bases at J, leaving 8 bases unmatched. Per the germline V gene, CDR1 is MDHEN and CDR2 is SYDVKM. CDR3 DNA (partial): TGTGCCAGCAGACCTCAGGGCGGGGGAGAGACC. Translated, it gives CASRPQGGGET. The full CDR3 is CASRPQGGGETQYF.

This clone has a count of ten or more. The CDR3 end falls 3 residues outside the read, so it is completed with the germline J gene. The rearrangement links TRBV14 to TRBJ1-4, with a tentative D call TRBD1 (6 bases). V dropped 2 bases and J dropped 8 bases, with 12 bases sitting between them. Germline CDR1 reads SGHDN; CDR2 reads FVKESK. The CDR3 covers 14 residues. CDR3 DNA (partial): TGTGCCAGCAGCCAACAGGGGCAGGGAGAAAAA. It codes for CASSQQGQGEK. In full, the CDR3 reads CASSQQGQGEKLFF.

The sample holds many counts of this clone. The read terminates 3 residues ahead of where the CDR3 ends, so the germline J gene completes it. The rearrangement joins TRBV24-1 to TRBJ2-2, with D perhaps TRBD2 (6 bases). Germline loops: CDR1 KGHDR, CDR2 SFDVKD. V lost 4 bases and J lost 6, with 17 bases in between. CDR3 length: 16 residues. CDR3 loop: CATSDQGTAGSGELFF. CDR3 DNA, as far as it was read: TGTGCCACCAGTGACCAAGGGACCGCGGGGTCCGGGGAG.

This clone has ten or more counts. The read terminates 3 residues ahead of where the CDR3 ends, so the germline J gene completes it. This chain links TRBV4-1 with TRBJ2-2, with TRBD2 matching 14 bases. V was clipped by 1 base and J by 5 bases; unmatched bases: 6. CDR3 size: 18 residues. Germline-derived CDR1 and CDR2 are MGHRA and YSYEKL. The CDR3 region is CASSQAAGLAGGTGELFF. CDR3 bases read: TGCGCCAGCAGCCAAGCCGCCGGACTAGCGGGAGGAACCGGGGAG.

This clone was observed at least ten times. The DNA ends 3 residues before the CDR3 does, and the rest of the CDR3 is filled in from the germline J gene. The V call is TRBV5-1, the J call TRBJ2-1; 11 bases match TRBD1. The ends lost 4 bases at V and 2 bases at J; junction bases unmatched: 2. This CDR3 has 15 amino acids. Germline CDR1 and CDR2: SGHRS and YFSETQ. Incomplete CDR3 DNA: TGCGCCAGCAGCGTGGGACAGGGGGCCTACAATGAG. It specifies CASSVGQGAYNE. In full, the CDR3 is CASSVGQGAYNEQFF.

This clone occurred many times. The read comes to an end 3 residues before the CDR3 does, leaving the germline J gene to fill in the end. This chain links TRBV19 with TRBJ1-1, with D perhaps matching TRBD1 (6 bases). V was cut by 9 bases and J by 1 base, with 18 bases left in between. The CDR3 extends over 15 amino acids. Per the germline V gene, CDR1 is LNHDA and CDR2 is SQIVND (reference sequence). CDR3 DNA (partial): TGTGCCAGCCTACAGGGTTTGGCTGGGAACACTGAA. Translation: CASLQGLAGNTE. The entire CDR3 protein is CASLQGLAGNTEAFF. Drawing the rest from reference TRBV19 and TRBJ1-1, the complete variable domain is DGGITQSPKYLFRKEGQNVTLSCEQNLNHDAMYWYRQDPGQGLRLIYYSQIVNDFQKGDIAEGYSVSREKKESFPLTVTSAQKNPTAFYLCASLQGLAGNTEAFFGQGTRLTVV.

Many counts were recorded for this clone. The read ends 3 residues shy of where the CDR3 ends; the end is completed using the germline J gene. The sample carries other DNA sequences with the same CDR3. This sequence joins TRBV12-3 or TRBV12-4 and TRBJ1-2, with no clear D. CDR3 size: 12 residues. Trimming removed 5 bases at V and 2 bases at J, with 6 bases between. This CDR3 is CASSLRNYGYTF. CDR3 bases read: TGTGCCAGCAGTCTGAGGAACTATGGC.

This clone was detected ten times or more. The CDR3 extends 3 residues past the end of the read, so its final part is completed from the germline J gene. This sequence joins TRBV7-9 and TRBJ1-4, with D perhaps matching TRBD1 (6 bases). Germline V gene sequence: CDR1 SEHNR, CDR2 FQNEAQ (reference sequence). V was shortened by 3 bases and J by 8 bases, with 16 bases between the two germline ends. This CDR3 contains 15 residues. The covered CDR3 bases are TGTGCCAGCAGCTTTCTCGAGGGGGTAATCGAAAAA. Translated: CASSFLEGVIEK. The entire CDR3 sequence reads CASSFLEGVIEKLFF.

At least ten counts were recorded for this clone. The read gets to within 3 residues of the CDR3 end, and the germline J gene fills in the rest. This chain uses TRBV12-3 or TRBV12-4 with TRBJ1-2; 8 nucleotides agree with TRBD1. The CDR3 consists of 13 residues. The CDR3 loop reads CASSQDRGRGYTF. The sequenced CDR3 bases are TGTGCCAGCAGCCAAGACAGGGGTCGGGGC.

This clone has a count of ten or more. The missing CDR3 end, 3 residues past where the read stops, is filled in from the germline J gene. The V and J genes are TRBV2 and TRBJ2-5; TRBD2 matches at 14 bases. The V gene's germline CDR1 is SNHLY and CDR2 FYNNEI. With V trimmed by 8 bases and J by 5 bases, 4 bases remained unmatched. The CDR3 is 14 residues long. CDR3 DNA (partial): TGTGCCAGCTGGGGACTAGCGGGAGTGGAGACC. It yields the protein CASWGLAGVET. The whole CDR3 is CASWGLAGVETQYF.

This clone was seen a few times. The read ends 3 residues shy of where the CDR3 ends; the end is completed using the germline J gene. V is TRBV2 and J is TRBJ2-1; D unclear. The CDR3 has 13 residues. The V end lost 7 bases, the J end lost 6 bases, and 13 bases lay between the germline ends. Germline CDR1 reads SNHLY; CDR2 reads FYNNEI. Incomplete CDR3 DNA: TGTGCCAGCACCAAGGGTTTCGGCAATGAG. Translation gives CASTKGFGNE. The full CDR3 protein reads CASTKGFGNEQFF.

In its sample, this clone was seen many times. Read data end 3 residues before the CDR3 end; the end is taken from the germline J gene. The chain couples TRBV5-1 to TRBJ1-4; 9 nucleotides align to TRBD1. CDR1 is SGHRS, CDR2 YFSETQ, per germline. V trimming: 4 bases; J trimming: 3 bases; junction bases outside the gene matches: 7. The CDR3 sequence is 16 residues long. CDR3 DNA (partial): TGCGCCAGCAGCCCGGGACAGGGCCTGGCTAATGAAAAA. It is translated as CASSPGQGLANEK. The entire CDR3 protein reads CASSPGQGLANEKLFF.

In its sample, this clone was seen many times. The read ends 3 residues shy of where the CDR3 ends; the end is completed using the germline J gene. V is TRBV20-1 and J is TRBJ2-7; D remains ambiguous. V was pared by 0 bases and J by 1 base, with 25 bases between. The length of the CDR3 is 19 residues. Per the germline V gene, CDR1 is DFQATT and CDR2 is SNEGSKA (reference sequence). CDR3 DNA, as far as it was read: TGCAGTGCTAGAGATCTCATAAGAAGTTCAACAACACTATCCTACGAG. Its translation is CSARDLIRSSTTLSYE. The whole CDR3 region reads CSARDLIRSSTTLSYEQYF.

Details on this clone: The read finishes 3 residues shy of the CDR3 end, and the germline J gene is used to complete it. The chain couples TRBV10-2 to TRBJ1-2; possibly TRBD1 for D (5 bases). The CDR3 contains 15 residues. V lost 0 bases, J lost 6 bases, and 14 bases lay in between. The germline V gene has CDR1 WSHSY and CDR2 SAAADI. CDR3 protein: CASSESVGQGDGYTF. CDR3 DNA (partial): TGCGCCAGCAGTGAGTCAGTTGGGCAGGGAGATGGC.

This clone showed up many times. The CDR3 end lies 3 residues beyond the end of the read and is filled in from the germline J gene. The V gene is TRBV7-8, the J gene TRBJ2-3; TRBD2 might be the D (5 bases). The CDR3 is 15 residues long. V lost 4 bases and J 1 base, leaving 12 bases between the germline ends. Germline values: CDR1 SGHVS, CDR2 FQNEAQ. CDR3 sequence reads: CASSSRHGGTDTQYF. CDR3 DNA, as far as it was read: TGTGCCAGCAGCTCACGCCACGGGGGCACAGATACG.

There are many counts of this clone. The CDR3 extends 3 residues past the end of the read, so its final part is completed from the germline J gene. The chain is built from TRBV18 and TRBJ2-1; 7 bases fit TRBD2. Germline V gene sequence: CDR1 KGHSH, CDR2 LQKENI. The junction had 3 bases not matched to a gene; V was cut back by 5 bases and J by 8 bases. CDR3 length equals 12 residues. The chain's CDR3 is CASSSRGDEQFF. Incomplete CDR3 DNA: TGTGCCAGCTCAAGCCGGGGGGATGAG.